The T cell receptor (beta chain) described here comes from a study of blood T cell repertoires in COVID-19. Study in general: Both acute and convalescent COVID-19 samples were obtained from the United States, Italy and Spain. From T cells, B-cell-depleted T cells, or PBMCs came the material, which was cDNA or gDNA.

The CDR3 has 15 amino acids. Germline V gene data show CDR1 as SGHTA and CDR2 as FQGTGA. J gave up 3 bases and V 8 bases, and 8 bases lay outside the gene matches. Per the original data handling: Reference gene primer amplification gave nucleated cell count estimates. Clones were read by immunoSEQ multiplex PCR, and TCRdb kept only the in-frame ones, dropping some. D and trimming come from the DNA, and the V and J calls and clone size come from that table. The sample consists of about 210,000 clones, almost 85% of them appearing once. The chain has TRBV7-3 and TRBJ2-3, with 10 nucleotides matching TRBD1. The TCR sequence derives from a woman aged 40 to 49 with acute or convalescent COVID-19. Sequencing was carried out using peripheral blood. The CDR3 DNA sequence: TGTGCCAGCGGTCACGGGACAGGGGAAACAGATACGCAGTATTTT. Protein: CASGHGTGETDTQYF. Together with reference TRBV7-3 and TRBJ2-3, the CDR3 gives the full variable domain: GAGVSQTPSNKVTEKGKYVELRCDPISGHTALYWYRQSLGQGPEFLIYFQGTGAADDSGLPNDRFFAVRPEGSVSTLKIQRTERGDSAVYLCASGHGTGETDTQYFGPGTRLTVL.